The clone carrying this TCR beta chain was counted a few times. A read error may account for a junction end that differs from germline. The data were obtained in a study of tumor-infiltrating lymphocytes in localized non-small cell lung cancer. CDR1 MNHEY and CDR2 SVGAGI come from the germline V gene. The CDR3 is made up of 13 amino acids. The repertoire was sequenced with immunoSEQ multiplex PCR; TCRdb's copy has only in-frame clones and lacks some. The data hold about 15,000 clones, with 80% to 90% observed a single time. The sequencing sample was made of lung tumor tissue. The chain combines TRBV6-5 with TRBJ2-3; D is undetermined. The clonotype was recovered from a human donor with non-small cell lung cancer. The CDR3 region is CASSLAPTYTQYF. The CDR3 DNA sequence: TGTGCCAGCAGCCTCGCCCCCACATATACGCAGTATTTT.